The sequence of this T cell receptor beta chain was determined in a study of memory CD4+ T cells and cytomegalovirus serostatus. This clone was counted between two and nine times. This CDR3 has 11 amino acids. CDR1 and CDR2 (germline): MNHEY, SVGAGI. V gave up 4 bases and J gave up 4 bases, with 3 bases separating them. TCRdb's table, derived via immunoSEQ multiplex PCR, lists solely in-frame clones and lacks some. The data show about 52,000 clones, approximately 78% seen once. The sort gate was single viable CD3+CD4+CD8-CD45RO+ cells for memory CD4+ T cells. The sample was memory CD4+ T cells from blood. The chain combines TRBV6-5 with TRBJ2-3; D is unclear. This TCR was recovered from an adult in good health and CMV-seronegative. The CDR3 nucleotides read TGTGCCAGCAGTTGGGCAGATACGCAGTATTTT. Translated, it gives CASSWADTQYF.